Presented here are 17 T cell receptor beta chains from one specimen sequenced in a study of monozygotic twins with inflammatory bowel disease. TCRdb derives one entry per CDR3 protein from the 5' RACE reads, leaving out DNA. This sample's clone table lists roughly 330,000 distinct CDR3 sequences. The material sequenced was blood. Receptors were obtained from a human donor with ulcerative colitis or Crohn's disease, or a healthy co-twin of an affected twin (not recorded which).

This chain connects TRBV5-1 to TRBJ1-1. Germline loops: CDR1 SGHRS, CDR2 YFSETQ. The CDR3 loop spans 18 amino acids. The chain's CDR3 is CASSLVGPTPEFDTEAFF.

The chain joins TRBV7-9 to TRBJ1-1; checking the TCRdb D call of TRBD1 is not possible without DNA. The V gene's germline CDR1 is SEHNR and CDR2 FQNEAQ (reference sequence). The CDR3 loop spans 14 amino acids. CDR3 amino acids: CASSLSGGDTEAFF.

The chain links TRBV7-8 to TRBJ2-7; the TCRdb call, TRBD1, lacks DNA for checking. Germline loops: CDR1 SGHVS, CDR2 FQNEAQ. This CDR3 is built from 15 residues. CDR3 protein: CASSLRTGPRSEQYF.

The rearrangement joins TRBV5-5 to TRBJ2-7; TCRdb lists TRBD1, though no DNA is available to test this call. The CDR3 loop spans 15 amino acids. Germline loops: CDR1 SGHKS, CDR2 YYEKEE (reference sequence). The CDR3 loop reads CASSLAPGGNYEQYF.

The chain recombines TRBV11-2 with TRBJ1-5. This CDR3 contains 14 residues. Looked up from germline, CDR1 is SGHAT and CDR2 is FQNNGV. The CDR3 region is CASSLERGNQPQHF.

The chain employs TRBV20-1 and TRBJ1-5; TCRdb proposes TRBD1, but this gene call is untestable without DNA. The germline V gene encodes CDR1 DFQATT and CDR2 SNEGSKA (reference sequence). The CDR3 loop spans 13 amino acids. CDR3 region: CSARRDRGQPQHF.

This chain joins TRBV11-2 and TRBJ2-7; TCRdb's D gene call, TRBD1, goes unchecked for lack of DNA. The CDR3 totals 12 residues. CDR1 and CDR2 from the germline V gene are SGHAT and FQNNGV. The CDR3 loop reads CATAMGLGEQYF.

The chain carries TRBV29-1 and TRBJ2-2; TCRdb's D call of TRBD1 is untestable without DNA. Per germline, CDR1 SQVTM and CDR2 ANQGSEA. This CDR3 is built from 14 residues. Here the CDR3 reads CSVARTGGTGELFF.

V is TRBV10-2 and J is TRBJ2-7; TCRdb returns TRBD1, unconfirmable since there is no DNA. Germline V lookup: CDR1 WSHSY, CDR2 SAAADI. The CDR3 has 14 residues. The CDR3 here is CASRETGVLTEQYF.

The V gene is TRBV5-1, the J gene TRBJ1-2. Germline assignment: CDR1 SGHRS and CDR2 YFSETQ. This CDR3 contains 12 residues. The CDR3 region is CASRVGEEGYTF.

The CDR3 sequence is CASSPNSGANVLTF. The chain uses TRBV18 and TRBJ2-6. The CDR3 spans 14 residues. Per the germline V gene, CDR1 is KGHSH and CDR2 is LQKENI.

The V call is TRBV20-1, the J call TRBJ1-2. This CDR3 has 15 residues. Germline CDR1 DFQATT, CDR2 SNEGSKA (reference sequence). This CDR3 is CSASKGGGFNYGYTF.

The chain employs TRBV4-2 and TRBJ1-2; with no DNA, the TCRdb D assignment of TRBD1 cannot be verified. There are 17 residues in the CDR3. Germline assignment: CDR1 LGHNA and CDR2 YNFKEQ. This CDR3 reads CASSQDPTGYESYGYTF.

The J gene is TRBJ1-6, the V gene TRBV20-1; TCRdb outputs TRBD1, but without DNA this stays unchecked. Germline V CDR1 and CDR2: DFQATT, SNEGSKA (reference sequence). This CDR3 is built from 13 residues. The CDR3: CRVGQGSNSPLHF.

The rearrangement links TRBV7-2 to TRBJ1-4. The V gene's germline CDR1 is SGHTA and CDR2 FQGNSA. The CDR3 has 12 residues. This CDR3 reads CASSPVGEKLFF.

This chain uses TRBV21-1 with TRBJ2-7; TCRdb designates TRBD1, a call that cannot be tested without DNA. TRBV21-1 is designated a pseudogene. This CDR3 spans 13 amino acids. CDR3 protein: CASRDRGPHEQYF.

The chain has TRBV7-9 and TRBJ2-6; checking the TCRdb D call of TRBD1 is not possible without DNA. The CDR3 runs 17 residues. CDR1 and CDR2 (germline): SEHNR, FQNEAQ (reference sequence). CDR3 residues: CASSSTGTGHGANVLTF.